Shown below are 13 T cell receptor beta chains from a single sample sequenced in a study of T cell repertoires in cytomegalovirus infection. TCRdb re-derived calls from the reads in MiXCR, one entry per CDR3 protein. The data hold hundreds of thousands of distinct CDR3 sequences, with around 32% observed a single time. These TCRs are of unknown antigen specificity. The sample consisted of cultured PBMCs, taken from culture after CMV antigen stimulation. The receptors come from a human donor in good health (CMV status not recorded). Some clones in this sample may be carry-over from other donors' samples.

The V and J genes are TRBV28 and TRBJ2-5; TRBD1 is a possible D gene (5 bases). This CDR3 has 15 residues. CDR1 is MDHEN and CDR2 is SYDVKM in the germline V gene. Trimming removed 1 base at V and 5 bases at J, with 14 bases between. The CDR3, as DNA: TGTGCCAGCAGTTTATCGGGCAGGGCCTCGGAGACCCAGTACTTC. Protein: CASSLSGRASETQYF.

The V gene is TRBV29-1, the J gene TRBJ2-4, with D perhaps being TRBD1 or TRBD2 (8 bases each). Looked up from germline, CDR1 is SQVTM and CDR2 is ANQGSEA. The CDR3 contains 14 residues. V was pared by 7 bases and J by 7 bases, with 20 bases between. CDR3 sequence reads: CSGTGSGGGNIQYF. CDR3 coding DNA: TGCAGCGGGACAGGGTCGGGAGGGGGGAACATTCAGTACTTC.

This clonotype came up once. The genes are TRBV7-4 and TRBJ2-5; D is unclear. There are 15 residues in the CDR3. With 5 bases removed from V and 1 base from J, the gap between germline ends came to 14 bases. Germline-derived CDR1 and CDR2 are SGHVT and SQSDAQ. The CDR3 DNA follows: TGTGCCAGCAGCGCGTCAAGCCCAGTCCAAGAGACCCAGTACTTC. It specifies CASSASSPVQETQYF.

The CDR3 here is CSARAGPTPYEQYF. The CDR3 DNA follows: TGCAGTGCTAGAGCGGGGCCGACCCCCTACGAGCAGTACTTC. The chain is built from TRBV20-1 and TRBJ2-7, with D perhaps given as TRBD1 or TRBD2 (5 bases each). Looked up from germline, CDR1 is DFQATT and CDR2 is SNEGSKA (reference sequence). V shed 1 base and J shed 2 bases, with 12 bases lying between them. The CDR3 has 14 residues.

Concerning this clonotype itself: The junction does not match germline at one end; this may be a read error. V usage is TRBV5-3 and J usage is TRBJ2-1; D is uncertain. TRBV5-3 is an open reading frame, and its role is uncertain. The CDR3 extends over 14 amino acids. CDR3 DNA: TGTGCCAGCAGCTTGGTGTTGGACTACAATGAGCAGTTCTTC. Encoded protein: CASSLVLDYNEQFF.

The chain employs TRBV7-2 and TRBJ2-7; D is tentatively TRBD1 or TRBD2 (5 bases each). This CDR3 has 14 residues. Germline lookup yields CDR1 SGHTA and CDR2 FQGNSA. Trimming left V 5 bases short and J 6 bases short, with 17 bases between. The CDR3 loop reads CASSPSGGRVEQYF. The CDR3 DNA is TGTGCCAGCAGCCCGTCCGGAGGCAGGGTCGAGCAGTACTTC.

This clonotype came up a few times. The chain has TRBV10-3 and TRBJ1-1; no firm D call. Trimming removed 0 bases at V and 2 bases at J, with 10 bases between. This CDR3 is 15 amino acids long. Germline CDR1 is ENHRY and CDR2 is SYGVKD. CDR3 sequence: CAISESEQLNTEAFF. DNA for the CDR3: TGTGCCATCAGTGAGTCGGAGCAGCTTAACACTGAAGCTTTCTTT.

This chain joins TRBV4-1 and TRBJ1-1, with a weak D call TRBD1 (6 bases). The V end was cut by 0 bases, the J end by 7 bases, with 12 bases between. The length of the CDR3 is 14 residues. Germline lookup yields CDR1 MGHRA and CDR2 YSYEKL. Written as DNA, the CDR3 is TGCGCCAGCAGCCAAGAACGGGGGGCGATTGAAGCTTTCTTT. It is translated as CASSQERGAIEAFF.

The chain recombines TRBV28 with TRBJ2-3; TRBD2 agrees at 9 bases. CDR3 length: 19 residues. Germline values: CDR1 MDHEN, CDR2 SYDVKM. V trimming: 5 bases; J trimming: 1 base; junction bases outside the gene matches: 16. The CDR3 protein is CASSLPSGGTPLGTDTQYF. For the CDR3, the DNA is TGTGCCAGCAGTCTCCCAAGCGGGGGGACCCCCTTGGGCACAGATACGCAGTATTTT.

This clonotype was seen only once. The chain uses TRBV6-2 or TRBV6-3 and TRBJ2-7; D not resolved. Looked up from germline, CDR1 is MNHEY and CDR2 is SVGEGT. This CDR3 comprises 13 residues. Trimming took 6 bases from V and 6 from J, leaving 15 bases between them. DNA of the CDR3: TGTGCCAGCAGCCAGAGTGGGGAAGGCGAGCAGTACTTC. Amino acids: CASSQSGEGEQYF.

The V and J genes are TRBV27 and TRBJ2-5; D is perhaps TRBD2 (5 bases). Trimming removed 1 base from V and 4 bases from J, with 13 bases in between. The V gene's germline CDR1 is MNHEY and CDR2 SMNVEV (reference sequence). This CDR3 has 15 amino acids. CDR3 protein: CASSLFAGLRETQYF. As DNA, the CDR3 is TGTGCCAGCAGTTTATTTGCCGGACTTAGAGAGACCCAGTACTTC.

This sequence joins TRBV19 and TRBJ2-7; D ambiguous. The CDR3 totals 15 residues. CDR1 is LNHDA, CDR2 SQIVND, per germline (reference sequence). Trimming removed 4 bases at V and 3 bases at J, with 16 bases between. The CDR3 sequence: CASSSLALGHYEQYF. DNA of the CDR3: TGTGCCAGTAGTAGCTTGGCCCTTGGCCACTACGAGCAGTACTTC.

This clonotype came up a few times. The chain combines TRBV7-9 with TRBJ1-5; unclear D gene. CDR3 length: 14 amino acids. Germline CDR1 reads SEHNR; CDR2 reads FQNEAQ (reference sequence). The V end lost 1 base, the J end lost 4 bases, and 8 bases lay between the germline ends. The CDR3 nucleotides read TGTGCCAGCAGCTTAGTCCTCCCGAATCAGCCCCAGCATTTT. Amino acid sequence: CASSLVLPNQPQHF.